This T cell receptor beta chain was identified during a study of shared T cell receptors in the human thymus (dated by TCRdb to the early 2020s). Background for the entire study: The study examined how the human thymus generates shared, self-reactive T-cell receptor alpha chains.

Libraries came from the immunoSEQ multiplex PCR assay. The source is immuneACCESS, and TCRdb retained only in-frame sequences with V and J called. Part of the clones is not carried over; for the studies checked, unresolved V genes explain less than half of this, and the remainder is unexplained. The sample includes some 760,000 clones, with roughly 85% observed a single time. The ten most abundant clones make up roughly 0.01% of the sample. Sequences SGHAT (CDR1) and FQNNGV (CDR2) are obtained from the germline V gene. CDR3 length: 15 amino acids, cysteine to phenylalanine. Only CDR3 DNA remains: 45 bases, in frame from the first base. Relative to germline, V is 3 bases shorter and J is 3 bases shorter, with 14 bases between their ends. With regard to this clone: It has no known antigen specificity. Within one base of it there is no much larger clone, and no base qualities were kept. At the DNA level, this CDR3 is encoded by other sequences in the same sample as well.

These data were likewise used in another study, on human thymus T cells. As the second publication notes: Immunologically healthy infants undergoing open corrective cardiac surgery for congenital heart defects in Finland were used as donors. The thymus tissue came from surgical resects taken out during corrective cardiac surgery. V and J gene segment usage appeared biased in both thymic and peripheral blood repertoires. According to the related research, thymic TCR repertoires were highly overlapping among unrelated individuals. The study described the TCR alpha and beta repertoires in eight or nine infant thymus samples and a few matching peripheral blood samples. Donor ages ranged from about 6 to 250 days, and the cohort comprised about six male and a couple of female infants. Thymocytes were released mechanically from tissue and stored at -70 °C as pellets of roughly 9.5-31 million cells. A QIAsymphony instrument was used to extract genomic DNA from the frozen cell pellets. The immunoSEQ multiplex PCR assay was used to amplify the TCRB and TCRAD loci from a standardized quantity of quality-controlled genomic DNA. The V(D)J region was spanned by amplicons of a length sufficient to cover the CDR3 and to identify V and J genes. The amplicons were sequenced on an Illumina platform via the commercial immunoSEQ service. Primer bias and sequencing errors were corrected as previously described, and TCRAD and TCRB were defined on the basis of the IMGT database. immunoSEQ Analyzer 3.0 and VDJTools were used for repertoire analysis, which covered basic statistics, V/J segment usage, diversity estimates, rarefaction and pairwise overlap. Diversity was estimated with Chao1, ChaoE, Efron-Thisted, Shannon and inverse Simpson indices, and also on datasets down-sampled to the smallest sample. Repertoire overlap was assessed by strict matching of CDR3 nucleotide sequence, V gene and J gene, and clustering was done by Jaccard-based multidimensional scaling. On average, around 780,000 unique TCRB clonotypes were obtained from thymus samples, compared with 70,000 to 90,000 from blood samples.

The chain is made from TRBV11-2 and TRBJ1-2; the D segment could be TRBD1, given 6 matching bases. The sequencing input was thymocytes. The source of this sequence is a girl under three years old with a congenital heart defect. Donor details come from another sample of the same person, matched by shared clones. The CDR3 protein: CASSLGGGPYYGYTF. The nucleotide sequence reads as follows: TGTGCCAGCAGCTTGGGGGGGGGCCCTTACTATGGCTACACCTTC. Beyond the CDR3, the reference TRBV11-2 and TRBJ1-2 genes provide the residues; the full variable domain reads: EAGVAQSPRYKIIEKRQSVAFWCNPISGHATLYWYQQILGQGPKLLIQFQNNGVVDDSQLPKDRFSAERLKGVDSTLKIQPAKLEDSAVYLCASSLGGGPYYGYTFGSGTRLTVV.